This T cell receptor beta chain was observed in a study of T cell responses to AZD1222 COVID-19 vaccine. Measured with immunoSEQ multiplex PCR; TCRdb has only the in-frame clones, and not every one. The data contain 150,000 to 200,000 clones, 90% of them singletons. V dropped 1 base and J dropped 2 bases, with 12 bases sitting between them. Germline CDR1 and CDR2: MNHNS and SASEGT. The CDR3 has 15 residues. The V call is TRBV6-1, the J call TRBJ2-7; D is perhaps TRBD1 (6 bases). The specimen was peripheral blood, collected on day 0 of AZD1222 vaccination. This TCR was sampled from an adult in good health. CDR3 region: CASSEVRQAAYEQYF. In DNA form, the CDR3 reads TGTGCCAGCAGTGAAGTCAGACAGGCCGCCTACGAGCAGTACTTC.